Listed below are T cell receptor beta chains from one sample, sequenced in a study of beta chain features in type 1 diabetes. Data came from immunoSEQ multiplex PCR; TCRdb stores just in-frame clones and leaves some out. The table has about 240,000 clones, over 11% seen once. Specimen: naive CD4+ T cells from blood. All receptors derive from a man aged 30 to 39 with type 1 diabetes. The CDR3 runs from the conserved cysteine through the conserved F or W. The D gene is left open where the match is weak. Only some rows state a clone size, as once, few, many or a class for expanded clones.

V gene	D gene	J gene	clone size	CDR3 protein	CDR3 DNA
TRBV30	.	TRBJ1-1	.	CAWSVRETEAFF	TGTGCCTGGAGTGTACGGGAGACAGAAGCTTTCTTT
TRBV27	TRBD1	TRBJ2-2	few	CASSFTQGTGELFF	TGTGCCAGCAGTTTTACACAGGGGACCGGGGAGCTGTTTTTT
TRBV5-6	TRBD2	TRBJ2-7	.	CASSLVTSGRNEQYF	TGTGCCAGCAGCTTGGTTACTAGCGGGAGGAATGAGCAGTACTTC
TRBV5-1	.	TRBJ1-2	.	CASSSSGGEYGYTF	TGCGCCAGCAGCTCCTCGGGAGGAGAGTATGGCTACACCTTC
TRBV5-6	.	TRBJ2-2	few	CASSWGGGANTGELFF	TGTGCCAGCAGCTGGGGCGGTGGGGCTAACACCGGGGAGCTGTTTTTT
TRBV29-1	.	TRBJ2-7	.	CSVELPGGQHYEQYF	TGCAGCGTTGAACTCCCCGGGGGACAGCACTACGAGCAGTACTTC
TRBV18	.	TRBJ2-5	.	CASSPLREETQYF	TGTGCCAGCTCACCACTGCGGGAAGAGACCCAGTACTTC
TRBV7-9	TRBD2	TRBJ2-3	few	CASSIQPGTIGPDTQYF	TGTGCCAGCAGCATCCAACCCGGGACTATCGGCCCAGATACGCAGTATTTT
TRBV5-1	TRBD2	TRBJ2-1	few	CASSLSLAGVGEQFF	TGCGCCAGCAGCCTCTCACTAGCGGGAGTTGGGGAGCAGTTCTTC
TRBV12-5	.	TRBJ2-7	few	CASGSPGNEQYF	TGTGCTAGTGGTTCCCCAGGGAACGAGCAGTACTTC